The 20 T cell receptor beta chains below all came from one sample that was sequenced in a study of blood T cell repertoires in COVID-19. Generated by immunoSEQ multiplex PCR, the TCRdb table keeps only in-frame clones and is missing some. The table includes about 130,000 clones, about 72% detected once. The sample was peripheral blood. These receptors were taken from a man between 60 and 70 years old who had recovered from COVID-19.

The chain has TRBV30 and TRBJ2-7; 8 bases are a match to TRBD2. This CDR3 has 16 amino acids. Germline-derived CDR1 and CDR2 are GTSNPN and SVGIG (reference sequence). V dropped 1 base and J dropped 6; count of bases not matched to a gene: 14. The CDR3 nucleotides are TGTGCCTGGAGTGGTCGGGGGGGCCTAAGGCGGACCGAGCAGTACTTC. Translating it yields CAWSGRGGLRRTEQYF.

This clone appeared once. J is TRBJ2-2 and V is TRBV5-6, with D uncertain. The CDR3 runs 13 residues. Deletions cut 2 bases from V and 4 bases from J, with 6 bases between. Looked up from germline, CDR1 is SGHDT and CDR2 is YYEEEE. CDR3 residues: CASSLLSTGELFF. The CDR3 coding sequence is TGTGCCAGCAGCTTACTTAGCACCGGGGAGCTGTTTTTT.

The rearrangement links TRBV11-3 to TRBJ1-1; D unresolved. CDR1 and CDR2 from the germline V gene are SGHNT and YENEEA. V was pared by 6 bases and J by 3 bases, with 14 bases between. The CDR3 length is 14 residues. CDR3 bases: TGTGCCAGCAGTTCAGAGCCTCGGGACACTGAAGCTTTCTTT. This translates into CASSSEPRDTEAFF.

The CDR3 DNA follows: TGTGCCACCAGCAGAGATCGTCGAGCGGGACCGTTCTTC. It yields the protein CATSRDRRAGPFF. The rearrangement uses TRBV15 and TRBJ2-1, with TRBD2 matching over 7 bases. Per germline, CDR1 LNHNV and CDR2 YYDKDF (reference sequence). V trimming: 0 bases; J trimming: 15 bases; junction bases outside the gene matches: 8. The CDR3 has 13 residues.

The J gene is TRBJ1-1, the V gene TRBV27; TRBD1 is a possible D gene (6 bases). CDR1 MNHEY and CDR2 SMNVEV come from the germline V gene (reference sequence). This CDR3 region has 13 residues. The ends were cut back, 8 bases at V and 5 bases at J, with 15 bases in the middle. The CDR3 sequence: CASGRGSRTEAFF. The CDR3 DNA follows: TGTGCCAGCGGTAGGGGGAGTCGGACTGAAGCTTTCTTT.

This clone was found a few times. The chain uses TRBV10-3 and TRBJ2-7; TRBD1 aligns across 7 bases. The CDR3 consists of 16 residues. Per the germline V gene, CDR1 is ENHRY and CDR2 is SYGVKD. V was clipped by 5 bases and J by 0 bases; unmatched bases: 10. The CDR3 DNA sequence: TGTGCCATCAGTTCGACCGGGACAGCTACCTCCTACGAGCAGTACTTC. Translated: CAISSTGTATSYEQYF.

The CDR3 sequence: CASTQSDGTYNEQFF. Here the CDR3 DNA reads TGTGCCAGCACCCAGAGCGATGGAACCTACAATGAGCAGTTCTTC. The chain recombines TRBV27 with TRBJ2-1, with D unclear. Trimming left V 7 bases short and J 2 bases short, with 15 bases between. The CDR3 runs 15 residues. Germline V gene sequence: CDR1 MNHEY, CDR2 SMNVEV (reference sequence).

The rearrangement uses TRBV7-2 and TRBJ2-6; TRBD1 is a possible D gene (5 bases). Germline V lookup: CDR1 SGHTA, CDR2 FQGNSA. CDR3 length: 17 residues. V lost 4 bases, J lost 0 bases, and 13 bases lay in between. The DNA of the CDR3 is TGTGCCAGCAGCTGGGGCAGGGTAGGCTCTGGGGCCAACGTCCTGACTTTC. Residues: CASSWGRVGSGANVLTF.

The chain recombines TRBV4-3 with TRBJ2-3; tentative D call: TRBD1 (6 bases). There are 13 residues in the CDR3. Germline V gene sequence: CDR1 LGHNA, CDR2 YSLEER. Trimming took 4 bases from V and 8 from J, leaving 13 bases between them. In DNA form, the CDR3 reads TGCGCCAGCAGCCCAGCAACAGGGAGTACGCAGTATTTT. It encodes CASSPATGSTQYF.

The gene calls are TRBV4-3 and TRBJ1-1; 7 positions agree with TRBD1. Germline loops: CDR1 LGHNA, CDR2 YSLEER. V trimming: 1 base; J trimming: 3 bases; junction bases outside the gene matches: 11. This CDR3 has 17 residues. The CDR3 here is CASSQAKILDRDTEAFF. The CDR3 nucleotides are TGCGCCAGCAGCCAAGCTAAGATCCTCGACAGGGACACTGAAGCTTTCTTT.

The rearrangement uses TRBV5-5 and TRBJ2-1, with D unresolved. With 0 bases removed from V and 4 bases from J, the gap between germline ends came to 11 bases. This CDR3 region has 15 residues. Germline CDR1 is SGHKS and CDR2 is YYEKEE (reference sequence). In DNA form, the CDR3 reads TGTGCCAGCAGCTTGGTTCAGATGCCTTACAATGAGCAGTTCTTC. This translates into CASSLVQMPYNEQFF.

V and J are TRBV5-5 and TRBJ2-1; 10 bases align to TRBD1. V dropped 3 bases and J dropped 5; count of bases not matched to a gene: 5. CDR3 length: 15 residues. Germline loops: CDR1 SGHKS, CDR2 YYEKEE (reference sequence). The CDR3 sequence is CASSSMGQGNNEQFF. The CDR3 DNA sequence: TGTGCCAGCAGCTCGATGGGACAGGGGAACAATGAGCAGTTCTTC.

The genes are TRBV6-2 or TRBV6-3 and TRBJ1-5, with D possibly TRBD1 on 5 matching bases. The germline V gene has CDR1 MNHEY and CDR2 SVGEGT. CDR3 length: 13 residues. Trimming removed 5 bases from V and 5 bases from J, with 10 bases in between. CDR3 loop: CASSQQTDQPQHF. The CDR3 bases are TGTGCCAGCAGTCAACAGACAGATCAGCCCCAGCATTTT.

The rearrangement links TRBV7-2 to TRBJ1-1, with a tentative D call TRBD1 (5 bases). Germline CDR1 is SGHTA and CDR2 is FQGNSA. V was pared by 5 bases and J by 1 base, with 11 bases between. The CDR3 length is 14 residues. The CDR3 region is CASSTATGNTEAFF. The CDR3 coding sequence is TGTGCCAGCAGCACCGCCACAGGGAACACTGAAGCTTTCTTT.

CDR3 DNA: TGTGCCAGCAGTGAAACAGTCTGGGGCACTATTGGAAACACCATATATTTT. It specifies CASSETVWGTIGNTIYF. The chain joins TRBV6-1 to TRBJ1-3, with a possible D match to TRBD1 (5 bases). V lost 2 bases to trimming and J lost 3 bases, with 17 bases between them. Germline V gene sequence: CDR1 MNHNS, CDR2 SASEGT. There are 17 residues in the CDR3.

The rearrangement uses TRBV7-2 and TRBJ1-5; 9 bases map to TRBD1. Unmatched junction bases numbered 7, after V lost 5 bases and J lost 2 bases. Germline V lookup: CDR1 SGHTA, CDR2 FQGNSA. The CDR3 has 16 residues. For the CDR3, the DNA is TGTGCCAGCAGCCCCACAGGGGGCGCGGGCAATCAGCCCCAGCATTTT. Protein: CASSPTGGAGNQPQHF.

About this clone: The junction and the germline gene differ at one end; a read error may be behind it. The CDR3 DNA reads TGTGCCACCAGCAGAGATCGAGCGGGAGCCTATAATGAGCAGTTCTTC. It translates to CATSRDRAGAYNEQFF. The V call is TRBV15, the J call TRBJ2-1, with 8 bases matching TRBD2. This CDR3 contains 16 residues. The germline CDR1 and CDR2 sequences are LNHNV and YYDKDF (reference sequence).

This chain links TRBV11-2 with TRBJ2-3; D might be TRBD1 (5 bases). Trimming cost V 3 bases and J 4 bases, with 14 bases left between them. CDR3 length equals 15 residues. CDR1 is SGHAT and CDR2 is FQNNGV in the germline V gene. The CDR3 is CASSFGSRVADTQYF. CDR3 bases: TGTGCCAGCAGCTTTGGGTCCAGGGTTGCAGATACGCAGTATTTT. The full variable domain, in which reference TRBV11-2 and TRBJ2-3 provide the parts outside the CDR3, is EAGVAQSPRYKIIEKRQSVAFWCNPISGHATLYWYQQILGQGPKLLIQFQNNGVVDDSQLPKDRFSAERLKGVDSTLKIQPAKLEDSAVYLCASSFGSRVADTQYFGPGTRLTVL.

The CDR3 sequence is CASSLSGTGLGYTF. DNA for the CDR3: TGTGCCAGCAGCTTAAGTGGAACAGGGCTTGGCTACACCTTC. The chain employs TRBV7-3 and TRBJ1-2; D is perhaps TRBD1 (6 bases). V was cut by 1 base and J by 7 bases, with 13 bases left in between. CDR3 size: 14 residues. Germline assignment: CDR1 SGHTA and CDR2 FQGTGA.

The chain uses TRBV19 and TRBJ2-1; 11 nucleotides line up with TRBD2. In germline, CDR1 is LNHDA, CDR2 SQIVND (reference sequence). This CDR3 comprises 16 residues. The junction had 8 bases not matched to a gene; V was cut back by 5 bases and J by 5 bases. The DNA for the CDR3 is TGTGCCAGTAGTTCTGGGACGGGACTAGCGGACAATGAGCAGTTCTTC. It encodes CASSSGTGLADNEQFF.